Reported below is one T cell receptor beta chain. Its antigen remains unknown. At one of its ends the junction is not consistent with the germline gene, which may arise from a read error. The data derive from a study of T cells and Merkel cell carcinoma outcomes. General study findings and limits: Merkel cell carcinoma outcomes were reportedly predicted by repertoire and T-cell density.

Libraries were prepared by immunoSEQ multiplex PCR; TCRdb keeps only in-frame clonotypes and omits some of them. This sample has under 20,000 clones, with more than 65% found just once. CDR1 is SNHLY, CDR2 FYNNEI, per germline. The length of the CDR3 is 15 residues. The sample taken for sequencing was tumor tissue from Merkel cell carcinoma. The genes are TRBV2 and TRBJ2-5, with a weak D call TRBD1 (5 bases). This TCR was recovered from a human donor with Merkel cell carcinoma. The CDR3 nucleotides read TGTGCCAGCAGTGAAGGATTAAGGGGCGTGGAGATCCAGTACTTC. It specifies CASSEGLRGVEIQYF.